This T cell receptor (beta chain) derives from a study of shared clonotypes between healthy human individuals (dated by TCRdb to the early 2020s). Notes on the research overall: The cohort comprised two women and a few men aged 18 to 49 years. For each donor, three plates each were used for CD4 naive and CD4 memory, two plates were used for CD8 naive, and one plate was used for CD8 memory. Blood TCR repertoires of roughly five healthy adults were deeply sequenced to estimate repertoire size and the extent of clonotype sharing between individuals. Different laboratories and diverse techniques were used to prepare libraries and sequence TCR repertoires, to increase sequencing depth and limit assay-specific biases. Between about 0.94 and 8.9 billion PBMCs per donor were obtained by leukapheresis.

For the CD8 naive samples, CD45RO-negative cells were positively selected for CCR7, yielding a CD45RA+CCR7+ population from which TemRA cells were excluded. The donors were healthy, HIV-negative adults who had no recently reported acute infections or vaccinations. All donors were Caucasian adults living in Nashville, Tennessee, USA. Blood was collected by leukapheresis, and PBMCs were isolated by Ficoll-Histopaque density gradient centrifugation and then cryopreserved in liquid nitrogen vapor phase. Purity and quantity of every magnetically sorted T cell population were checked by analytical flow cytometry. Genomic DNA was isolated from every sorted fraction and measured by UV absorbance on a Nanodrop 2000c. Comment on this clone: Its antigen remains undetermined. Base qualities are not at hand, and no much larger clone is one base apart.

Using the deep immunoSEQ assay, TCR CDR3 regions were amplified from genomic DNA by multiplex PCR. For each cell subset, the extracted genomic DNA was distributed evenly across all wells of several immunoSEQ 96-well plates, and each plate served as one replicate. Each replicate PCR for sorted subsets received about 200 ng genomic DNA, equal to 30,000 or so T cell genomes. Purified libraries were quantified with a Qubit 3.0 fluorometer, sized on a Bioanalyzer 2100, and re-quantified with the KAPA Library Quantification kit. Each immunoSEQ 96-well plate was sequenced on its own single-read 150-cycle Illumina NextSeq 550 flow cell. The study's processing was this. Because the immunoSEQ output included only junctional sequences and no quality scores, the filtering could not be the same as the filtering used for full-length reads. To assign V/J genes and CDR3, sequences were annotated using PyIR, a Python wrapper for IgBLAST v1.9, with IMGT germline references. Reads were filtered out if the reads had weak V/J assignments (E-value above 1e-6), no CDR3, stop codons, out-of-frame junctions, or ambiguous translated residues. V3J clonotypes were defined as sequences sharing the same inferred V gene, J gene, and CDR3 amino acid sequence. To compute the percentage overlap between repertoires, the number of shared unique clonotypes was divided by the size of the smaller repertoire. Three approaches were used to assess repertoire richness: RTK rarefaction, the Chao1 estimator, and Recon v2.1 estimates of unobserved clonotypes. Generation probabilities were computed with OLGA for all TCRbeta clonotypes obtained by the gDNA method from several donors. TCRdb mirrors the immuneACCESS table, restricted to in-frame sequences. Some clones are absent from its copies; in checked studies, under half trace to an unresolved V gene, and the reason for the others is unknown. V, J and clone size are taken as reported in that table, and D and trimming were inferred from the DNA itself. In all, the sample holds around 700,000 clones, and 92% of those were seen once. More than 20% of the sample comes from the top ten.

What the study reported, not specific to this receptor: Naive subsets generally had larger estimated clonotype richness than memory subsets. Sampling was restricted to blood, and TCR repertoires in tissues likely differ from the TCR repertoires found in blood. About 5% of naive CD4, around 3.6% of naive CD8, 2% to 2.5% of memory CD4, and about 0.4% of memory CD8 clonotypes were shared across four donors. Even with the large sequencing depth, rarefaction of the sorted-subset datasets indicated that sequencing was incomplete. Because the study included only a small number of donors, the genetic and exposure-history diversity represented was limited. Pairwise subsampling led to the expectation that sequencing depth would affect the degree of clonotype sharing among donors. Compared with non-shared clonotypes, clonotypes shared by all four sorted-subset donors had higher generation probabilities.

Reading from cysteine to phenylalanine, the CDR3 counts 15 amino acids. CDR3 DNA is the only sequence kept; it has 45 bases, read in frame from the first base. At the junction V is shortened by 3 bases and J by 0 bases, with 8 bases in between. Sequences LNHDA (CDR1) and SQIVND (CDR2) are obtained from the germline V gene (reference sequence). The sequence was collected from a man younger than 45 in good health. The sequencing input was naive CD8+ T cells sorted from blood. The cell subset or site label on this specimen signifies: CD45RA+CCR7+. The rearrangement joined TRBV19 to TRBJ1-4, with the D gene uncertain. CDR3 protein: CASSIYGATNEKLFF. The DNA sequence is TGTGCCAGTAGTATTTATGGAGCAACTAATGAAAAACTGTTTTTT. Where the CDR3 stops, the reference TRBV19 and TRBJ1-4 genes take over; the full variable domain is DGGITQSPKYLFRKEGQNVTLSCEQNLNHDAMYWYRQDPGQGLRLIYYSQIVNDFQKGDIAEGYSVSREKKESFPLTVTSAQKNPTAFYLCASSIYGATNEKLFFGSGTQLSVL.